This T cell receptor (beta chain) emerged from a study of blood T cell repertoires in COVID-19. Study at large: Samples taken during acute and convalescent COVID-19 were collected in the United States, Italy and Spain. Sample material is recorded as cDNA or gDNA derived from T cells, B-cell-depleted T cells, or PBMCs.

Original handling: It was from reference gene primer amplification that nucleated cell counts were estimated. Sequenced by immunoSEQ multiplex PCR; TCRdb stores in-frame clones only, minus some. V, J and clone size are taken as reported in that table, and D and trimming were inferred from the DNA itself. The data contain over 250,000 clones, approximately 91% of them seen just once; the ten biggest clones take up around 13%. Sequencing was done on a sample of peripheral blood. This sequence originates from a woman between 55 and 75 years old with acute or convalescent COVID-19.

In DNA, the CDR3 is TGTGCCAGCAGCTACGGCCCCAAAGGGGCGGCCTATGGCTACACCTTC. It yields the protein CASSYGPKGAAYGYTF. The chain joins TRBV11-2 to TRBJ1-2; D possibly corresponds to TRBD1 (5 bases). The CDR3 is 16 residues long. V lost 4 bases and J lost 4, with 19 bases in between. Germline V gene lookup returns CDR1 SGHAT and CDR2 FQNNGV.